This T cell receptor beta chain derives from a study of blood T cell repertoires in COVID-19. V gave up 6 bases and J gave up 1 base; unmatched junction bases: 6. The CDR3 loop spans 15 amino acids. Germline V gene data show CDR1 as MNHEY and CDR2 as SMNVEV (reference sequence). The repertoire was sequenced with immunoSEQ multiplex PCR; TCRdb's copy has only in-frame clones and lacks some. The sample records approximately 380,000 clones, just over 90% being singletons. This receptor was taken from a woman aged 40 to 50 who had been exposed to COVID-19. The sample consisted of PBMCs or T cells enriched from blood (not recorded which). The chain employs TRBV27 and TRBJ2-3; TRBD2 aligns across 8 bases. In DNA, the CDR3 is TGTGCCAGCAGGGACGGGCGGGAGGGCACAGATACGCAGTATTTT. Translated: CASRDGREGTDTQYF.